The 27 T cell receptor beta chains below come from one sample, sequenced in a study of shared clonotypes between healthy human individuals. Method: immunoSEQ multiplex PCR; TCRdb's copy keeps in-frame clones and lacks some. The sample consists of over a million clones, less than 99% of them appearing once. Sequencing was done on a sample of naive CD4+ T cells sorted from blood. This sample's subset: CD45RA+ positively selected. These receptors all come from a man aged 25-45 years in good health.

The CDR3 protein is CASVASSSGLSYEQYF. The CDR3 DNA reads TGTGCCAGCGTGGCCTCCTCTAGCGGTCTTTCCTACGAGCAGTACTTC. V is TRBV27 and J is TRBJ2-7; 7 positions match TRBD2. The J segment lost 1 base and the V segment lost 8 bases, leaving 14 bases of the junction unmatched. The CDR3 contains 16 residues. CDR1 is MNHEY, CDR2 SMNVEV, per germline (reference sequence).

V gene TRBV18 combines with J gene TRBJ2-7; 9 positions agree with TRBD1. Germline V gene data show CDR1 as KGHSH and CDR2 as LQKENI. V lost 5 bases and J lost 4; bases outside the gene matches: 9. This CDR3 has 15 residues. CDR3 sequence reads: CASSSSTGGLYEQYF. CDR3 DNA sequence: TGTGCCAGCTCAAGCTCGACAGGGGGACTTTACGAGCAGTACTTC.

The chain employs TRBV19 and TRBJ2-1, with 7 bases that match TRBD2. Trimming cost V 6 bases and J 6 bases; bases outside gene matches: 17. The CDR3 consists of 17 residues. Germline V gene data show CDR1 as LNHDA and CDR2 as SQIVND (reference sequence). CDR3 in DNA: TGTGCCAGTAGCCTTGCGGGAGTAATTACCATTGGCAATGAGCAGTTCTTC. This encodes CASSLAGVITIGNEQFF.

The rearrangement joins TRBV2 to TRBJ1-5; D possibly corresponds to TRBD1 (6 bases). This CDR3 is 15 amino acids long. Per the germline V gene, CDR1 is SNHLY and CDR2 is FYNNEI. Trimming took off 7 bases at V and 2 bases at J, with 15 bases between the two ends. CDR3 in amino acids: CASNRQGMGNQPQHF. Written as DNA, the CDR3 is TGTGCCAGCAATAGGCAGGGGATGGGCAATCAGCCCCAGCATTTT.

This chain connects TRBV4-2 to TRBJ2-2; D remains unclear. The V end lost 0 bases, the J end lost 6 bases, and 8 bases lay between the germline ends. This CDR3 comprises 14 residues. Germline-derived CDR1 and CDR2 are LGHNA and YNFKEQ. CDR3 protein: CASSQDPSSGELFF. The CDR3 DNA sequence: TGTGCCAGCAGCCAAGACCCCAGCTCCGGGGAGCTGTTTTTT.

The genes are TRBV19 and TRBJ1-1, with D unresolved. CDR3 length equals 16 residues. The V and J ends lost 5 bases and 0 bases respectively, with 16 bases between them. Germline V CDR1 and CDR2: LNHDA, SQIVND (reference sequence). CDR3: CASSPQPGSMNTEAFF. CDR3 nucleotides: TGTGCCAGTAGTCCCCAACCTGGGAGCATGAACACTGAAGCTTTCTTT.

With regard to this clone: The sample carries other DNA sequences with the same CDR3. The chain links TRBV5-4 to TRBJ1-5, with D hard to call. Germline loops: CDR1 SGHNT, CDR2 YYREEE (reference sequence). The CDR3 spans 12 residues. V lost 0 bases and J lost 6, with 4 bases in between. In DNA, the CDR3 is TGTGCCAGCAGCTTGGATTCTCAGCCCCAGCATTTT. As protein: CASSLDSQPQHF.

V is TRBV6-5 and J is TRBJ2-7; D gene uncertain. Germline CDR1 is MNHEY and CDR2 is SVGAGI. This CDR3 comprises 16 residues. Trimming removed 0 bases from V and 5 bases from J, with 17 bases in between. CDR3 sequence: CASSYSRVWGFNEQYF. DNA for the CDR3: TGTGCCAGCAGTTACTCGCGCGTATGGGGTTTCAACGAGCAGTACTTC.

V usage is TRBV5-6 and J usage is TRBJ1-4, with D tentatively TRBD1 (5 bases). Trimming stripped 4 bases from V and 3 bases from J, with 7 bases between. Looked up from germline, CDR1 is SGHDT and CDR2 is YYEEEE. The CDR3 totals 13 residues. The chain's CDR3 is CASSVGPNEKLFF. In nucleotides, the CDR3 is TGTGCCAGCAGCGTGGGACCTAATGAAAAACTGTTTTTT.

This clone appeared a single time. The V call is TRBV11-2, the J call TRBJ2-7, with D possibly TRBD2 on 5 matching bases. This CDR3 contains 13 residues. V was clipped by 6 bases and J by 0 bases, with 9 bases between them. CDR1 SGHAT and CDR2 FQNNGV come from the germline V gene. CDR3: CASRRGISYEQYF. The CDR3 DNA sequence: TGTGCCAGCAGGAGAGGGATCTCCTACGAGCAGTACTTC.

The chain employs TRBV6-1 and TRBJ2-7, with 8 bases aligning to TRBD2. The CDR3 is 15 amino acids. V trimming: 6 bases; J trimming: 5 bases; junction bases outside the gene matches: 12. Germline CDR1 and CDR2: MNHNS and SASEGT. The CDR3 loop is CASRTVGGARNEQYF. For the CDR3, the DNA is TGTGCCAGCAGGACTGTCGGGGGGGCCCGAAACGAGCAGTACTTC.

V usage is TRBV18 and J usage is TRBJ2-7; a weak D match, TRBD2 (5 bases). V lost 2 bases, J lost 3 bases, and 20 bases lay in between. The V gene's germline CDR1 is KGHSH and CDR2 LQKENI. This CDR3 is 17 amino acids long. CDR3 bases: TGTGCCAGCTCACCAAGGTCTGCCGGGGTAGGGATCTACGAGCAGTACTTC. Its protein is CASSPRSAGVGIYEQYF.

The gene calls are TRBV19 and TRBJ2-7; 12 nucleotides match TRBD2. Germline V gene lookup returns CDR1 LNHDA and CDR2 SQIVND (reference sequence). J lost 3 bases, V lost 0 bases, and 3 bases had no gene match. There are 16 residues in the CDR3. The chain's CDR3 is CASSIDRLAGDYEQYF. For the CDR3, the DNA is TGTGCCAGTAGTATAGACCGACTAGCGGGAGACTACGAGCAGTACTTC.

V is TRBV6-1 and J is TRBJ2-5, with D tentatively TRBD2 (6 bases). The germline V gene has CDR1 MNHNS and CDR2 SASEGT. The CDR3 consists of 16 residues. The V gene lost 2 bases and the J gene lost 4 bases, with 17 bases spanning the gap. Written as DNA, the CDR3 is TGTGCCAGCAGTGAATTGGGGGGACGGGCCCCAGAGACCCAGTACTTC. Translating it yields CASSELGGRAPETQYF.

This clone was seen a single time. The V and J genes are TRBV14 and TRBJ2-7; D may be TRBD1 or TRBD2 (5 bases each). There are 16 residues in the CDR3. Trimming cost V 1 base and J 4 bases, with 17 bases left between them. Germline V gene sequence: CDR1 SGHDN, CDR2 FVKESK. The CDR3 reads CASSQGLRDQPYEQYF. CDR3 DNA sequence: TGTGCCAGCAGCCAAGGACTACGGGACCAGCCGTACGAGCAGTACTTC.

Remarks on this clone: This sample includes further DNA sequences coding for the same CDR3. J is TRBJ2-5 and V is TRBV18, with TRBD2 matching over 11 bases. J gave up 5 bases and V 3 bases, and 2 bases lay outside the gene matches. The CDR3 has 14 residues. Germline-derived CDR1 and CDR2 are KGHSH and LQKENI. The CDR3, as DNA: TGTGCCAGCTCACCGCTAGCGGGAGGTGAGACCCAGTACTTC. Encoded protein: CASSPLAGGETQYF.

V is TRBV28 and J is TRBJ2-7; D remains ambiguous. Trimming shortened V by 4 bases and J by 1 base, and 11 bases separated the two germline ends. The CDR3 is made up of 14 amino acids. Germline V gives CDR1 MDHEN, CDR2 SYDVKM. The CDR3 DNA reads TGTGCCAGCAGTTCCCGACCGTCTTCCTACGAGCAGTACTTC. This encodes CASSSRPSSYEQYF.

Turning to this clone: Other DNA sequences from this sample encode an identical CDR3 as well. This chain connects TRBV7-9 to TRBJ2-1, with TRBD2 matching 8 bases. CDR3 length equals 16 residues. Germline trimming cut 2 bases from V and 1 base from J; bases unmatched to any gene: 4. Germline V gives CDR1 SEHNR, CDR2 FQNEAQ (reference sequence). CDR3 nucleotides: TGTGCCAGCAGCTTATCACTAGCGGAATCCTACAATGAGCAGTTCTTC. Its translation is CASSLSLAESYNEQFF.

The chain carries TRBV5-1 and TRBJ2-5; 8 positions agree with TRBD1. The CDR3 totals 14 residues. V was pared by 2 bases and J by 3 bases, with 3 bases of the junction left unmatched. Germline CDR1 SGHRS, CDR2 YFSETQ. The CDR3 nucleotides are TGCGCCAGCAGCTTACAGGGGGACGAAGAGACCCAGTACTTC. Translated, it gives CASSLQGDEETQYF.

This sequence joins TRBV6-5 and TRBJ1-2; no clear D. This CDR3 region has 13 residues. The germline CDR1 and CDR2 sequences are MNHEY and SVGAGI. Deletions cut 6 bases from V and 5 bases from J, with 13 bases between. The CDR3 bases are TGTGCCAGCAGGAGAGGAATGCCTTATGGCTACACCTTC. The encoded protein is CASRRGMPYGYTF.

V gene TRBV6-1 combines with J gene TRBJ1-1, with D perhaps matching TRBD1 (5 bases). Trimming removed 2 bases at V and 1 base at J, with 14 bases between. CDR1 is MNHNS and CDR2 is SASEGT in the germline V gene. The length of the CDR3 is 16 residues. CDR3 nucleotide sequence: TGTGCCAGCAGTGAACTCTGGGGGTTCCCGAACACTGAAGCTTTCTTT. Translation: CASSELWGFPNTEAFF.

This clone appeared once. The chain employs TRBV5-6 and TRBJ2-7, with 8 positions matching TRBD1. Germline assignment: CDR1 SGHDT and CDR2 YYEEEE. This CDR3 comprises 14 residues. J lost 3 bases, V lost 2 bases, and 4 bases had no gene match. CDR3 in amino acids: CASSFPDRVYEQYF. CDR3 sequence (DNA): TGTGCCAGCAGCTTCCCGGACAGGGTCTACGAGCAGTACTTC.

As for this clone: Germline is not matched at one junction end, which may reflect a read error. V is TRBV28 and J is TRBJ1-2; 8 nucleotides line up with TRBD1. The CDR3 covers 12 residues. CDR1 and CDR2 from the germline V gene are MDHEN and SYDVKM. This CDR3 reads CASSPRQGKDYF. CDR3 sequence (DNA): TGTGCCAGCAGCCCTCGACAGGGGAAGGATTACTTC.

The chain uses TRBV5-4 and TRBJ1-1; D is undetermined. The CDR3 loop spans 13 amino acids. V was pared by 2 bases and J by 1 base, with 6 bases between. In germline, CDR1 is SGHNT, CDR2 YYREEE (reference sequence). This chain's CDR3 is CASSFRGNTEAFF. DNA for the CDR3: TGTGCCAGCAGCTTTAGAGGGAACACTGAAGCTTTCTTT.

V usage is TRBV29-1 and J usage is TRBJ1-1, with 8 bases fitting TRBD1. V dropped 4 bases and J dropped 7; count of bases not matched to a gene: 11. CDR1 and CDR2 (germline): SQVTM, ANQGSEA. This CDR3 is built from 14 residues. DNA for the CDR3: TGCAGCGTTGGACCAGGGGGCGCGTTAGGTGAAGCTTTCTTT. Its protein product is CSVGPGGALGEAFF.

This clone has only one observation. The chain employs TRBV11-2 and TRBJ1-1; unclear D gene. The V end was cut by 6 bases, the J end by 3 bases, with 11 bases between. There are 13 residues in the CDR3. In germline, CDR1 is SGHAT, CDR2 FQNNGV. The CDR3 loop is CASSFRMDTEAFF. The CDR3 DNA sequence: TGTGCCAGCAGTTTTAGAATGGACACTGAAGCTTTCTTT.

Points on this clone: Additional DNA sequences in this sample encode the identical CDR3. The V and J genes are TRBV30 and TRBJ1-5, with a tentative D call TRBD1 (6 bases). The CDR3 runs 13 residues. Per the germline V gene, CDR1 is GTSNPN and CDR2 is SVGIG (reference sequence). Deletions cut 2 bases from V and 7 bases from J, with 12 bases between. The CDR3 coding sequence is TGTGCCTGGAGTTTAGGGGGGGACCAGCCCCAGCATTTT. This gives the protein CAWSLGGDQPQHF. The entire variable domain, with the rest obtained from reference TRBV30 and TRBJ1-5, is as follows: SQTIHQWPATLVQPVGSPLSLECTVEGTSNPNLYWYRQAAGRGLQLLFYSVGIGQISSEVPQNLSASRPQDRQFILSSKKLLLSDSGFYLCAWSLGGDQPQHFGDGTRLSIL.